The next 8 T cell receptor beta chains were all read from a single sample in a study of blood T cell repertoires in COVID-19. Repertoires were generated with immunoSEQ multiplex PCR, while TCRdb's copy carries only in-frame clones and drops some. The repertoire holds 200,000 to 250,000 clones, with around nine tenths as singletons. The sequencing sample was made of PBMCs or T cells enriched from blood (not recorded which). These receptors all come from a man in his thirties or forties who had recovered from COVID-19.

The V gene is TRBV5-1, the J gene TRBJ2-3; D not resolved. Trimming shortened V by 5 bases and J by 7 bases, and 8 bases separated the two germline ends. Germline V gene lookup returns CDR1 SGHRS and CDR2 YFSETQ. The CDR3 is 11 amino acids. CDR3 in amino acids: CASRTKHTQYF. The CDR3 DNA is TGCGCCAGCAGAACTAAACATACGCAGTATTTT.

The chain links TRBV5-1 to TRBJ2-5; a weak D match, TRBD1 (5 bases). Germline V gene lookup returns CDR1 SGHRS and CDR2 YFSETQ. The CDR3 contains 15 residues. V was cut by 0 bases and J by 4 bases, with 13 bases left in between. DNA of the CDR3: TGCGCCAGCAGCTTGGCCGCAGGGCGCGGAGAGACCCAGTACTTC. Its protein product is CASSLAAGRGETQYF.

The V and J genes are TRBV10-3 and TRBJ2-2, with a weak D call TRBD2 (7 bases). Trimming left V 2 bases short and J 1 base short, with 29 bases between. CDR3 length: 22 residues. Germline V gene sequence: CDR1 ENHRY, CDR2 SYGVKD. The CDR3 protein is CAISEVSSFGGLLDRNTGELFF. CDR3 DNA sequence: TGTGCCATCAGTGAGGTTTCTTCCTTCGGGGGGCTACTAGATCGGAACACCGGGGAGCTGTTTTTT.

This chain connects TRBV3-1 (or the pseudogene TRBV3-2) to TRBJ2-7; TRBD2 matches at 7 bases. V dropped 0 bases and J dropped 2; count of bases not matched to a gene: 10. Germline V lookup: CDR1 LGHDT, CDR2 YNNKEL (reference sequence). The CDR3 extends over 17 amino acids. The CDR3 coding sequence is TGTGCCAGCAGCCAAGATACACCAGCGGGGTTCCCCTACGAGCAGTACTTC. It codes for CASSQDTPAGFPYEQYF.

The chain combines TRBV29-1 with TRBJ2-7; TRBD2 is a possible D gene (6 bases). CDR1 and CDR2 (germline): SQVTM, ANQGSEA. The CDR3 covers 11 residues. The V and J ends lost 5 bases and 4 bases respectively, with 9 bases between them. The CDR3 protein is CSVLRGYEQYF. In nucleotides, the CDR3 is TGCAGCGTTCTACGGGGGTACGAGCAGTACTTC.

This clone came up once. This chain's CDR3 is CAWRAGVISYNEQFF. In DNA form, the CDR3 reads TGTGCCTGGAGGGCGGGGGTAATATCCTACAATGAGCAGTTCTTC. The chain recombines TRBV30 with TRBJ2-1; 7 bases fit TRBD2. There are 15 residues in the CDR3. V lost 3 bases, J lost 1 base, and 6 bases stayed unmatched. Germline-derived CDR1 and CDR2 are GTSNPN and SVGIG (reference sequence).

The rearrangement links TRBV7-8 to TRBJ1-5; D ambiguous. CDR1 is SGHVS, CDR2 FQNEAQ, per germline. There are 12 residues in the CDR3. V was trimmed by 5 bases and J by 4 bases, leaving 6 bases between them. The chain's CDR3 is CASSRSNQPQHF. CDR3 DNA sequence: TGTGCCAGCAGCCGATCGAATCAGCCCCAGCATTTT.

The J gene is TRBJ2-2, the V gene TRBV3-1 (or the pseudogene TRBV3-2); D unresolved. The CDR3 runs to 16 residues. Between the trimmed V and J ends, which lost 0 bases and 5 bases, there was a span of 13 bases. Germline V gene data show CDR1 as LGHDT and CDR2 as YNNKEL (reference sequence). As DNA, the CDR3 is TGTGCCAGCAGCCAAGATGCTACCCTGAAAACCGGGGAGCTGTTTTTT. Encoded protein: CASSQDATLKTGELFF.